Listed below are T cell receptor beta chains from one sample, sequenced in a study of blood T cell repertoires in COVID-19. Here immunoSEQ multiplex PCR was the method, and the copy in TCRdb shows in-frame clones only, minus some. In the table there are around 330,000 clones, roughly 90% of which are singletons. Sequencing was performed on PBMCs or T cells enriched from blood (not recorded which). Receptors originate from a man aged 60 to 75 who had recovered from COVID-19. The CDR3 runs from the conserved cysteine through the conserved F or W. D genes are given only for firm matches. The size of a clone is reported for some rows only, either as once, few or many, or as a class for expanded clones.

D gene	CDR3 length	J gene	clone size	V gene	CDR3 DNA	CDR3 protein
TRBD2	15	TRBJ2-1	-	TRBV28	TGTGCCAGCAGACCAGCTAGCGGGAGGGTTAATGAGCAGTTCTTC	CASRPASGRVNEQFF
-	14	TRBJ2-3	once	TRBV6-2/TRBV6-3	TGTGCCAGCAGTTACTCCAGCGGGACAGATACGCAGTATTTT	CASSYSSGTDTQYF
TRBD1	13	TRBJ1-1	-	TRBV15	TGTGCCACCGCAGGGGGTTTAGGCACTGAAGCTTTCTTT	CATAGGLGTEAFF
-	13	TRBJ1-1	-	TRBV18	TGTGCCAGCTCAGAGGATTTGAACACTGAAGCTTTCTTT	CASSEDLNTEAFF
-	12	TRBJ1-2	-	TRBV7-9	TGTGCCAGCAGCCCCGTACGGGGTGGCTACACCTTC	CASSPVRGGYTF
TRBD1	15	TRBJ1-2	-	TRBV18	TGTGCCAGCTCACCCCTAGGGGACAGAAACTATGGCTACACCTTC	CASSPLGDRNYGYTF
TRBD1	13	TRBJ1-3	few	TRBV5-6	TGTGCCAGCAGCCAAAGACAGGGAAGGACCATATATTTT	CASSQRQGRTIYF
-	14	TRBJ2-6	-	TRBV21-1	TGTGCCAGCAGCACCACGAGGGGGAGTCACGTCCTGACTTTC	CASSTTRGSHVLTF
-	16	TRBJ1-2	-	TRBV6-2/TRBV6-3	TGTGCCAGCAGTTACTCGGCCGAAGGGGATGACTATGGCTACACCTTC	CASSYSAEGDDYGYTF
-	15	TRBJ2-3	-	TRBV24-1	TGTGCCACCAGTGATATACGGGACTTCACAGATACGCAGTATTTT	CATSDIRDFTDTQYF
-	16	TRBJ1-3	-	TRBV5-6	TGTGCCAGCAGCCCAGGTGGCAGCTCCTCTGGAAACACCATATATTTT	CASSPGGSSSGNTIYF
-	16	TRBJ1-5	-	TRBV5-6	TGTGCCAGCAGCTTGTTCTTCGGGAGGGGAGGCCAGCCCCAGCATTTT	CASSLFFGRGGQPQHF
-	17	TRBJ1-1	-	TRBV7-3	TGTGCCAGCAGCCAAGGGCCGGGTTCCGGGGTGAACACTGAAGCTTTCTTT	CASSQGPGSGVNTEAFF
-	13	TRBJ2-5	few	TRBV10-3	TGTGCCATCAGTGCAGGGGCGTATGAGACCCAGTACTTC	CAISAGAYETQYF
TRBD1	14	TRBJ2-7	once	TRBV28	TGTGCCAGCAGTTTATTGGGACAGTCCTACGAGCAGTACTTC	CASSLLGQSYEQYF
-	13	TRBJ1-1	-	TRBV3-1/TRBV3-2	TGTGCCAGCAGCCATGCAGGGCTCACTGAAGCTTTCTTT	CASSHAGLTEAFF
-	14	TRBJ1-2	-	TRBV7-9	TGTGCCAGCAGCCGTCCGACCAGGGATAGTGGCTACACCTTC	CASSRPTRDSGYTF
-	14	TRBJ2-7	once	TRBV3-1/TRBV3-2	TGTGCCAGCAGCCACCTAAGGAGCTCCTACGAGCAGTACTTC	CASSHLRSSYEQYF
TRBD1	14	TRBJ1-1	-	TRBV6-5	TGTGCCAGCAGTAAGACAGGGGTGGGGACTGAAGCTTTCTTT	CASSKTGVGTEAFF
-	16	TRBJ2-7	-	TRBV6-2/TRBV6-3	TGTGCCAGCAGTTACCCCCGTCCGAGGGACTCCTACGAGCAGTACTTC	CASSYPRPRDSYEQYF
-	13	TRBJ1-4	-	TRBV9	TGTGCCAGCAGTCCGGGACACTATGAAAAACTGTTTTTT	CASSPGHYEKLFF
-	15	TRBJ1-2	-	TRBV7-9	TGTGCCAGCAGCTTAGGACAGTATTTGAACTATGGCTACACCTTC	CASSLGQYLNYGYTF
-	13	TRBJ2-5	-	TRBV5-1	TGCGCCAGCAGCTCCCGCCCGGAAGAGACCCAGTACTTC	CASSSRPEETQYF
TRBD2	17	TRBJ2-1	-	TRBV5-8	TGTGCCAGCAGCTCGGGGACGTTTAGCGGGAATCGCAATGAGCAGTTCTTC	CASSSGTFSGNRNEQFF
-	12	TRBJ1-1	-	TRBV6-5	TGTGCCAGCAGTAGCCCTACTCGGGAAGCTTTCTTT	CASSSPTREAFF
TRBD2	16	TRBJ2-2	once	TRBV7-3	TGTGCCAGCAGCCGGAGCGGGGGCGCAGTCACCGGGGAGCTGTTTTTT	CASSRSGGAVTGELFF
-	12	TRBJ1-1	-	TRBV28	TGTGCCAGCCAGGTTGGTTACACTGAAGCTTTCTTT	CASQVGYTEAFF
-	11	TRBJ1-2	-	TRBV20-1	TGCAGTGCTAGTGTGCGTGAGGGCTACACCTTC	CSASVREGYTF
-	15	TRBJ2-2	-	TRBV5-1	TGCGCCAGCAGCTTGGCGGCGGGAAACACCGGGGAGCTGTTTTTT	CASSLAAGNTGELFF
TRBD2	15	TRBJ2-1	once	TRBV5-4	TGTGCCAGCAGCTTGATAGGCGGGAGAGTCAATGAGCAGTTCTTC	CASSLIGGRVNEQFF
TRBD1	15	TRBJ2-3	once	TRBV2	TGTGCCAGCAGTGGGGGACAGGGCATTGGAGATACGCAGTATTTT	CASSGGQGIGDTQYF
TRBD2	16	TRBJ2-1	-	TRBV18	TGTGCCAGCTCACCAGTAGTAGCGGGGATATACAATGAGCAGTTCTTC	CASSPVVAGIYNEQFF
-	14	TRBJ2-1	-	TRBV3-1/TRBV3-2	TGTGCCAGCAGCCAAACCAGTTCTACGGGTGAGCAGTTCTTC	CASSQTSSTGEQFF
TRBD1	16	TRBJ2-2	-	TRBV28	TGTGCCAGCAGTATCGCAGGGGGTTCTAACACTGGGGAGCTGTTTTTT	CASSIAGGSNTGELFF
-	14	TRBJ2-5	-	TRBV7-7	TGTGCTAGCAGCCTCAGTCCCGAGGAAGAGACCCAGTACTTC	CASSLSPEEETQYF
TRBD1	17	TRBJ2-7	-	TRBV5-6	TGTGCCAGCAGCTTGGTGGGGAGGGGACAGGGGTCGTACGAGCAGTACTTC	CASSLVGRGQGSYEQYF
-	15	TRBJ2-2	-	TRBV7-9	TGTGCCAGCAGCCGATCAAGTTACGGCACCGGGGAGCTGTTTTTT	CASSRSSYGTGELFF
-	15	TRBJ2-5	once	TRBV3-1/TRBV3-2	TGTGCCAGCAGCCTCGTCGGCAGCCCCGGGGAGACCCAGTACTTC	CASSLVGSPGETQYF
-	14	TRBJ2-1	once	TRBV7-2	TGTGCCAGCAGCTTACGCCGGACAGTTAGTGAGCAGTTCTTC	CASSLRRTVSEQFF
TRBD2	16	TRBJ2-7	-	TRBV3-1/TRBV3-2	TGTGCCAGCAGCCGATCCCCGGGGACTAGGGGTGGCGAGCAGTACTTC	CASSRSPGTRGGEQYF
TRBD1	15	TRBJ1-3	-	TRBV28	TGTGCCAGCAGTTTTCTCGACAGGGCTGGAAACACCATATATTTT	CASSFLDRAGNTIYF
TRBD2	15	TRBJ2-7	-	TRBV28	TGTGCCAGCACCGAAAGCGGGAGGATCGCCTACGAGCAGTACTTC	CASTESGRIAYEQYF
TRBD1	13	TRBJ1-2	-	TRBV7-9	TGTGCCAGCAGCCCCGGGACAGGGAGAGGCTACACCTTC	CASSPGTGRGYTF
-	16	TRBJ2-5	-	TRBV5-1	TGCGCCAGCAGCTTGCCCCTCGGGGGTTCAAGGGAGACCCAGTACTTC	CASSLPLGGSRETQYF
TRBD1	15	TRBJ1-5	-	TRBV28	TGTGCCAGCAGTTTCCGCCGGGGTGACAGGGAGCCCCAGCATTTT	CASSFRRGDREPQHF
-	15	TRBJ2-1	-	TRBV4-2	TGTGCCAGCAGCCAAGATTGGGGGGGGCGGGATGAGCAGTTCTTC	CASSQDWGGRDEQFF
TRBD1	15	TRBJ1-3	-	TRBV6-5	TGTGCCAGCAGGGAGACAGGGCCCTCTGGAAACACCATATATTTT	CASRETGPSGNTIYF
-	12	TRBJ1-3	-	TRBV11-3	TGTGCCAGCAGCGTCAGTGGAAACACCATATATTTT	CASSVSGNTIYF
-	15	TRBJ2-1	-	TRBV27	TGTGCCAGCAGTTCCTCAGGAAGCTCCTACAATGAGCAGTTCTTC	CASSSSGSSYNEQFF
TRBD2	13	TRBJ2-2	-	TRBV2	TGTGCCAGCTGTTTGACTAGCGAAGGGGAGCTGTTTTTT	CASCLTSEGELFF
-	14	TRBJ1-6	-	TRBV4-2	TGTGCCAGCAGCCAAGTGGGGCCCTCGGCACCCCTCCACTTT	CASSQVGPSAPLHF